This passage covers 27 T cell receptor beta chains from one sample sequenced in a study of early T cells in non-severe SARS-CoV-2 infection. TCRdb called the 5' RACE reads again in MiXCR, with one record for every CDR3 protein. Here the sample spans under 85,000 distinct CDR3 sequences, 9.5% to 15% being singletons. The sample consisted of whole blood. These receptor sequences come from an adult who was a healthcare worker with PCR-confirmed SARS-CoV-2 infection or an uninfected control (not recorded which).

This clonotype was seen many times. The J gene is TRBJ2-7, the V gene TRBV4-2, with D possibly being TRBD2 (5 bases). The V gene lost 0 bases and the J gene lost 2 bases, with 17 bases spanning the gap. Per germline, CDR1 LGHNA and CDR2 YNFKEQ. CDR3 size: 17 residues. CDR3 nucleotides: TGTGCCAGCAGCCAAGAGTTGGCTAGCTTAGGTACCTACGAGCAGTACTTC. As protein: CASSQELASLGTYEQYF.

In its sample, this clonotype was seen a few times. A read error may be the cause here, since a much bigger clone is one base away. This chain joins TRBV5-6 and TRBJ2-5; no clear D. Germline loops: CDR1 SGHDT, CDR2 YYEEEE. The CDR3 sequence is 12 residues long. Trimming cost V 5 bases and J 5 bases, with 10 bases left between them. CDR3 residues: CASRNLTETQYF. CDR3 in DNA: TGTGCCAGCAGGAACCTAACGGAGACCCAGTACTTC.

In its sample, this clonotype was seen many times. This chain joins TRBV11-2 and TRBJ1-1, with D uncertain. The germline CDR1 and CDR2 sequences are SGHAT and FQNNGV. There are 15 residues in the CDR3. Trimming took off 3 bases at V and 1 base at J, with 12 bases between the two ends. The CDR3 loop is CASSFWGGGNTEAFF. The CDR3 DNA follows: TGTGCCAGCAGCTTTTGGGGTGGTGGGAACACTGAAGCTTTCTTT. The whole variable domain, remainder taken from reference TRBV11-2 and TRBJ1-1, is EAGVAQSPRYKIIEKRQSVAFWCNPISGHATLYWYQQILGQGPKLLIQFQNNGVVDDSQLPKDRFSAERLKGVDSTLKIQPAKLEDSAVYLCASSFWGGGNTEAFFGQGTRLTVV.

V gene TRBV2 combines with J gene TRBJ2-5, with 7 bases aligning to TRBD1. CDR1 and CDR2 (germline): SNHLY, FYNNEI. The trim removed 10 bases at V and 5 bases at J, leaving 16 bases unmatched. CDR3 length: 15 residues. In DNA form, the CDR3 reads TGTGCCACAAAACGATCCCTACAGGGGACGGAGACCCAGTACTTC. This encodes CATKRSLQGTETQYF.

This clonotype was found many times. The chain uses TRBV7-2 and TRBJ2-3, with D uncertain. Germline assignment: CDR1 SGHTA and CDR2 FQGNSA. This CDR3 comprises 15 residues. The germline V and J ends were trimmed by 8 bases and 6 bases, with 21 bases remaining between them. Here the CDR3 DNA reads TGTGCCAGCGCCCGCCGTGCGGCGAGGTTGGATACGCAGTATTTT. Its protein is CASARRAARLDTQYF.

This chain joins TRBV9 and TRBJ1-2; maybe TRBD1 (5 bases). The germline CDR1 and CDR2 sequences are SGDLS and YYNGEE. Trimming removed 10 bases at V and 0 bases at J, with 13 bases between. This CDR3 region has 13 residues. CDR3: CASAEGPNYGYTF. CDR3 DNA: TGTGCCTCAGCGGAGGGGCCTAACTATGGCTACACCTTC.

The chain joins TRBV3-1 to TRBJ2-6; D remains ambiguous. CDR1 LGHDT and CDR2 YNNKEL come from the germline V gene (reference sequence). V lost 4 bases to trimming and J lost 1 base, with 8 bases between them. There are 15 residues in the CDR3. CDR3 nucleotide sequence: TGTGCCAGCAGCCCCGTAATGTCTGGGGCCAACGTCCTGACTTTC. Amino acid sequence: CASSPVMSGANVLTF.

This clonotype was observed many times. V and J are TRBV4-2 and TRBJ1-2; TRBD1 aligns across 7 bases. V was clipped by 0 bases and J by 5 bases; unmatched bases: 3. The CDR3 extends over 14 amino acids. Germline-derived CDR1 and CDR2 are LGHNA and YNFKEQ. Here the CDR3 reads CASSQEMGQYGYTF. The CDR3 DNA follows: TGTGCCAGCAGCCAAGAAATGGGACAGTATGGCTACACCTTC.

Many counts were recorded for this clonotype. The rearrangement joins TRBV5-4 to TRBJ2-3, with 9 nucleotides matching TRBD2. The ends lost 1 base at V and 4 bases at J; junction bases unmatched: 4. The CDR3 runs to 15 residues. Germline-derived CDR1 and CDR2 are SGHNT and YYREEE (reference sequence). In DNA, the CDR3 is TGTGCCAGCAGCTTGAAGGCGGGAGGGGCAGATACGCAGTATTTT. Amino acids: CASSLKAGGADTQYF.

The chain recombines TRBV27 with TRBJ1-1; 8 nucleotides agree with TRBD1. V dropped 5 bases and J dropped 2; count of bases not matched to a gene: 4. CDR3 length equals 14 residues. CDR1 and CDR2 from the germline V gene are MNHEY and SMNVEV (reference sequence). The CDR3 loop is CASSPGQANTEAFF. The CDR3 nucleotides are TGTGCCAGCAGTCCGGGACAGGCAAACACTGAAGCTTTCTTT.

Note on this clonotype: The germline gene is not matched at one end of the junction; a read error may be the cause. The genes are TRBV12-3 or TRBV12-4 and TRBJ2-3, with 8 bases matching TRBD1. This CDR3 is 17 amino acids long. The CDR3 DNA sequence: TGTGCCAGCAGCACGATTGGCAGGGGGCCTAGCACAGATACGCGGTATTTT. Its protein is CASSTIGRGPSTDTRYF.

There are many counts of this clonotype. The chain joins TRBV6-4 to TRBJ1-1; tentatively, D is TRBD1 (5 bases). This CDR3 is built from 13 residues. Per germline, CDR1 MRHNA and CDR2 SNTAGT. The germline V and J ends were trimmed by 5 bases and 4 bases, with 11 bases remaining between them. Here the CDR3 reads CASSYLRGTEAFF. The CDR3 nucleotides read TGTGCCAGCAGTTATCTGAGGGGCACTGAAGCTTTCTTT.

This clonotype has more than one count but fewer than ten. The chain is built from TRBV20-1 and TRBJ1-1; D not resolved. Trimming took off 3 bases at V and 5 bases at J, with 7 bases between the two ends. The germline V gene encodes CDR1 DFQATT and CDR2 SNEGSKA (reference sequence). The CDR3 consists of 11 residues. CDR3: CSASSGTEAFF. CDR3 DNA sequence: TGCAGTGCTAGTTCCGGGACTGAAGCTTTCTTT.

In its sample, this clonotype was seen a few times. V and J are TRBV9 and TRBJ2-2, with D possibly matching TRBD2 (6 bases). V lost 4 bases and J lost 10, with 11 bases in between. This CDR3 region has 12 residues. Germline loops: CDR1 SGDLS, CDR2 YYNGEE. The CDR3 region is CASSRPSEELFF. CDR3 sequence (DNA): TGTGCCAGCAGCCGTCCTAGCGAGGAGCTGTTTTTT. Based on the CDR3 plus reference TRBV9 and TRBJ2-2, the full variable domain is DSGVTQTPKHLITATGQRVTLRCSPRSGDLSVYWYQQSLDQGLQFLIQYYNGEERAKGNILERFSAQQFPDLHSELNLSSLELGDSALYFCASSRPSEELFFGEGSRLTVL.

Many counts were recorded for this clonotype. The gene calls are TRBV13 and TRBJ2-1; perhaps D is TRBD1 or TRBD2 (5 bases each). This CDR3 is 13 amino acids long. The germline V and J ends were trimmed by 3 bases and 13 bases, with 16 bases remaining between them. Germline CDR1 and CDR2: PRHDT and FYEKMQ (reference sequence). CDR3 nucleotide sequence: TGTGCCAGCAGCTTTGGGACGGGATCTCATCAGTTCTTC. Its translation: CASSFGTGSHQFF.

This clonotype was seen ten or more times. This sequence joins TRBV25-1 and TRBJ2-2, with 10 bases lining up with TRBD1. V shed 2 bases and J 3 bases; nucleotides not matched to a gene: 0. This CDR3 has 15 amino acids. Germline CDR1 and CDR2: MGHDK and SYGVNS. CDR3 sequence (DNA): TGTGCCAGCAGTGAAGGGACAGGGGACACCGGGGAGCTGTTTTTT. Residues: CASSEGTGDTGELFF.

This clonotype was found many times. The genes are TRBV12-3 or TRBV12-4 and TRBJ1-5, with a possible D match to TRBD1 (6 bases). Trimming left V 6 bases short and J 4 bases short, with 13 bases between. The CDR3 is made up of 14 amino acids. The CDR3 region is CASRRAGENQPQHF. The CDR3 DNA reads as TGTGCCAGCAGGAGGGCAGGGGAAAATCAGCCCCAGCATTTT.

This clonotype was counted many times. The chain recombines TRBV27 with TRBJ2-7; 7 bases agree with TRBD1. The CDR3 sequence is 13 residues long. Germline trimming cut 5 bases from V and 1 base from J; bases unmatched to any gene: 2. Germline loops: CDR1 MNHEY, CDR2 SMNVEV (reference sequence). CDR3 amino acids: CASSPTGSYEQYF. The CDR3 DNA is TGTGCCAGCAGTCCGACAGGGTCCTACGAGCAGTACTTC.

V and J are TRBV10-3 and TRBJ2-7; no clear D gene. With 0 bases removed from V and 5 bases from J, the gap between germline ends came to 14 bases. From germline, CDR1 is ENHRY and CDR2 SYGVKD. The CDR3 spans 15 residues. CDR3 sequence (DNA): TGTGCCATCAGTGAGTCATCGGGCAGGCCCCACGAGCAGTACTTC. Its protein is CAISESSGRPHEQYF.

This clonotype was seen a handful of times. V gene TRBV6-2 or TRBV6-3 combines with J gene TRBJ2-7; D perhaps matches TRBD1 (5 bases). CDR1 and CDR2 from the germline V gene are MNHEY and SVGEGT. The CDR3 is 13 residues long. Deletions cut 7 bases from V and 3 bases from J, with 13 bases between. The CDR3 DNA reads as TGTGCCAGCAAGGGGTCCCTCCTCTACGAGCAGTACTTC. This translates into CASKGSLLYEQYF.

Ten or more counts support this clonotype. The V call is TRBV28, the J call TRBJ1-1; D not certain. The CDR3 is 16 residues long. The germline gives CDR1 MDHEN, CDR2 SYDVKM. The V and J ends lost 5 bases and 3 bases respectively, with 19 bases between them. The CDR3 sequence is CASSVNFESPDTEAFF. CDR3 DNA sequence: TGTGCCAGCAGTGTTAACTTTGAGTCCCCAGACACTGAAGCTTTCTTT.

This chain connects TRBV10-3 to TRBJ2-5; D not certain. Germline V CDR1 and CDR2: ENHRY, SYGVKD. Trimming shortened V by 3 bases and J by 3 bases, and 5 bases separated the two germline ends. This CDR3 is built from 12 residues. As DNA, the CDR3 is TGTGCCATCAGTGACAGAGAAGAGACCCAGTACTTC. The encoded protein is CAISDREETQYF.

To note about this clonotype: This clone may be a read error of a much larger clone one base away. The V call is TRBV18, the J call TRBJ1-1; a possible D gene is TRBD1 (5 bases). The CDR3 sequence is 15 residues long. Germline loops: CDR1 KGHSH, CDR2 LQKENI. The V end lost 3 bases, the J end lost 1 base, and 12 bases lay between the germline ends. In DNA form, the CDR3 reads TGTGCCAGCTCACCCAAGTCAGGGCGGAACACTGAAGCTTTCTTT. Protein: CASSPKSGRNTEAFF.

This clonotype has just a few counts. CDR3 region: CSVGGATSSYNEQFF. The CDR3 nucleotides read TGCAGCGTGGGTGGGGCGACTAGCTCCTACAATGAGCAGTTCTTC. The V call is TRBV29-1, the J call TRBJ2-1; weak D call: TRBD2 (6 bases). Germline CDR1 is SQVTM and CDR2 is ANQGSEA. Trimming removed 6 bases at V and 0 bases at J, with 15 bases between. This CDR3 comprises 15 residues.

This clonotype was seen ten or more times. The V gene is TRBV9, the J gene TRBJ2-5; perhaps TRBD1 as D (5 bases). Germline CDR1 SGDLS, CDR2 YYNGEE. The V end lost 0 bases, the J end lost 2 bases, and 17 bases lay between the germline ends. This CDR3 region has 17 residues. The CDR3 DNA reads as TGTGCCAGCAGCGTAGAGGGGTCCCCGGGTGTTCAAGAGACCCAGTACTTC. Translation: CASSVEGSPGVQETQYF.

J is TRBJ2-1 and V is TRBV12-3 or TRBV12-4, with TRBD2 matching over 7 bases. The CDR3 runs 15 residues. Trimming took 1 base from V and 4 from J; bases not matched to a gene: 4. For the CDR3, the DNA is TGTGCCAGCAGTTTAGAGCGGGGACGATACAATGAGCAGTTCTTC. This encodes CASSLERGRYNEQFF.

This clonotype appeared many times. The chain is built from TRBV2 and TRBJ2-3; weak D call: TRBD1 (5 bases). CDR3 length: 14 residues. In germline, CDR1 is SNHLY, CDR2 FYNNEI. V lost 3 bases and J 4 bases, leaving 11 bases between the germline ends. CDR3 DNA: TGTGCCAGCAGTGAGCCAAGGGGTCCAGATACGCAGTATTTT. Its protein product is CASSEPRGPDTQYF.